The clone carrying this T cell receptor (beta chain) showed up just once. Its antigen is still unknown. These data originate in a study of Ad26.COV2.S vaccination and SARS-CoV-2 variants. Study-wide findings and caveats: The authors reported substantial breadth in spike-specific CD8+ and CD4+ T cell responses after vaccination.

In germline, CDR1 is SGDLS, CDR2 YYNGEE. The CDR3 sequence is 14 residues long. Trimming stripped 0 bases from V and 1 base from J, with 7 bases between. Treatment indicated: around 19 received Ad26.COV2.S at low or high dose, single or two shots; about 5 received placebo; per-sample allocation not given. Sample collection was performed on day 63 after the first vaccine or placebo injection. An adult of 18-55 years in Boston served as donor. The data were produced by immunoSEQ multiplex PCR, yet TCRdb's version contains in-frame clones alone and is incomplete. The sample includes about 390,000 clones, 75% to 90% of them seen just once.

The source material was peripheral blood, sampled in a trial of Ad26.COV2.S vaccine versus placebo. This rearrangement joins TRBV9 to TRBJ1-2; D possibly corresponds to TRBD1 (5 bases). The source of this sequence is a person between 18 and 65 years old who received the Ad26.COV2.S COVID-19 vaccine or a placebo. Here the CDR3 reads CASSVVDSNYGYTF. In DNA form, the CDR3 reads TGTGCCAGCAGCGTAGTCGACAGTAACTATGGCTACACCTTC. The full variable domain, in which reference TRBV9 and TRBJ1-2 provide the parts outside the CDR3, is DSGVTQTPKHLITATGQRVTLRCSPRSGDLSVYWYQQSLDQGLQFLIQYYNGEERAKGNILERFSAQQFPDLHSELNLSSLELGDSALYFCASSVVDSNYGYTFGSGTRLTVV.